The rows below give T cell receptor beta chains drawn from one sample of a study of cytomegalovirus exposure and HLA in healthy donors. This table comes from immunoSEQ multiplex PCR, and its TCRdb copy is limited to in-frame clones, with some not included. The data show about 160,000 clones, with approximately 77% seen just once and around 2.4% held by the top ten. Sequencing was performed on PBMCs. The receptor source for this set is a female donor in good health and CMV-seronegative. CDR3s include the opening cysteine and the closing phenylalanine or tryptophan. D genes are given only for firm matches. Not every row has a clone size; where given, it reads once, few, many or a size class.

CDR3: CASSQDSSGGTPYEQYF
DNA: TGCGCCAGCAGCCAAGATTCTAGCGGGGGGACTCCCTACGAGCAGTACTTC
D: TRBD2
J: TRBJ2-7
size: NA
V: TRBV4-3

CDR3: CASSLNSGGPADTQYF
DNA: TGTGCCAGCAGCTTAAACAGCGGGGGCCCCGCGGATACGCAGTATTTT
D: TRBD2
J: TRBJ2-3
size: few
V: TRBV7-3

CDR3: CASSLEGVRVPEAFF
DNA: TGCGCCAGCAGCTTGGAAGGGGTTCGGGTCCCTGAAGCTTTCTTT
D: NA
J: TRBJ1-1
size: NA
V: TRBV5-1

CDR3: CAPPPIRGPDTQYF
DNA: TGTGCCCCACCCCCCATAAGGGGCCCAGATACGCAGTATTTT
D: NA
J: TRBJ2-3
size: NA
V: TRBV11-3

CDR3: CASSLGLALDTQYF
DNA: TGTGCCAGCAGCCTGGGACTAGCTCTCGATACGCAGTATTTT
D: TRBD2
J: TRBJ2-3
size: NA
V: TRBV4-2

CDR3: CASSIPGQGSYEQYF
DNA: TGTGCCAGCAGCATCCCGGGACAGGGGTCCTACGAGCAGTACTTC
D: TRBD1
J: TRBJ2-7
size: NA
V: TRBV11-2

CDR3: CASSVYSGRPIFWELFF
DNA: TGCGCCAGCAGCGTATACAGCGGGAGGCCCATTTTCTGGGAGCTGTTTTTT
D: TRBD2
J: TRBJ2-2
size: NA
V: TRBV5-1

CDR3: CASTPTSGRTNTGELFF
DNA: TGTGCCAGTACCCCAACTAGCGGGAGGACGAACACCGGGGAGCTGTTTTTT
D: TRBD2
J: TRBJ2-2
size: once
V: TRBV19

CDR3: CAISEYGAYEQYF
DNA: TGTGCCATCAGTGAGTACGGAGCCTACGAGCAGTACTTC
D: NA
J: TRBJ2-7
size: NA
V: TRBV10-3

CDR3: CASSLATQGVGELFF
DNA: TGTGCTAGCAGCTTAGCGACCCAGGGGGTCGGGGAGCTGTTTTTT
D: TRBD1
J: TRBJ2-2
size: NA
V: TRBV7-7

CDR3: CASSGTVLTGGYTF
DNA: TGTGCCAGCAGTGGGACAGTTCTGACGGGTGGCTACACCTTC
D: TRBD1
J: TRBJ1-2
size: NA
V: TRBV27

CDR3: CASSSRLADSYEQYF
DNA: TGTGCCAGCAGCTCCCGACTAGCGGATTCCTACGAGCAGTACTTC
D: TRBD2
J: TRBJ2-7
size: NA
V: TRBV7-2

CDR3: CASSSLAGPYEQYF
DNA: TGTGCCAGCAGCTCGCTAGCGGGCCCCTACGAGCAGTACTTC
D: TRBD2
J: TRBJ2-7
size: NA
V: TRBV7-2

CDR3: CASSTLRTGDQPQHF
DNA: TGTGCCAGTAGTACACTACGGACAGGGGATCAGCCCCAGCATTTT
D: TRBD1
J: TRBJ1-5
size: NA
V: TRBV19

CDR3: CSVRREAGGPGEQYF
DNA: TGCAGCGTCAGAAGAGAAGCGGGAGGGCCAGGCGAGCAGTACTTC
D: TRBD2
J: TRBJ2-7
size: NA
V: TRBV29-1

CDR3: CASSSATTGGINEQFF
DNA: TGTGCCAGCAGCTCGGCTACGACAGGGGGGATCAATGAGCAGTTCTTC
D: TRBD1
J: TRBJ2-1
size: NA
V: TRBV5-4

CDR3: CASSLSAGESNEQYF
DNA: TGTGCCAGCAGTTTATCGGCGGGAGAGTCGAACGAGCAGTACTTC
D: TRBD2
J: TRBJ2-7
size: NA
V: TRBV27

CDR3: CASSGPGTGNNYGYTF
DNA: TGCGCCAGCAGCGGGCCCGGGACAGGGAATAACTATGGCTACACCTTC
D: TRBD1
J: TRBJ1-2
size: NA
V: TRBV4-3

CDR3: CASSRQQGLFPYEQYF
DNA: TGTGCCAGCAGCCGACAACAGGGGTTGTTCCCCTACGAGCAGTACTTC
D: TRBD1
J: TRBJ2-7
size: NA
V: TRBV7-2

CDR3: CASTIAGVSYNEQFF
DNA: TGCGCCAGCACAATAGCGGGAGTCAGCTACAATGAGCAGTTCTTC
D: TRBD2
J: TRBJ2-1
size: NA
V: TRBV5-1

CDR3: CASSPTGTSGSDEQFF
DNA: TGTGCCAGCAGTCCGACTGGGACTAGCGGGAGCGATGAGCAGTTCTTC
D: TRBD2
J: TRBJ2-1
size: NA
V: TRBV28

CDR3: CAISEGLAGSTDTQYF
DNA: TGTGCCATCAGTGAGGGACTAGCGGGGTCCACAGATACGCAGTATTTT
D: TRBD2
J: TRBJ2-3
size: NA
V: TRBV10-3

CDR3: CASRPQPGQGVSEQYF
DNA: TGCGCCAGCCGACCTCAACCGGGACAGGGGGTAAGCGAGCAGTACTTC
D: TRBD1
J: TRBJ2-7
size: NA
V: TRBV10-2

CDR3: CASSGGALTEAFF
DNA: TGTGCCAGCAGCGGCGGGGCACTCACTGAAGCTTTCTTT
D: NA
J: TRBJ1-1
size: NA
V: TRBV7-2

CDR3: CASSPGSPIYNEQFF
DNA: TGTGCCAGCAGCCCCGGGAGTCCGATCTACAATGAGCAGTTCTTC
D: NA
J: TRBJ2-1
size: NA
V: TRBV7-9

CDR3: CASSKATDSETQYF
DNA: TGCGCCAGCAGCAAGGCTACGGACAGCGAGACCCAGTACTTC
D: NA
J: TRBJ2-5
size: NA
V: TRBV5-1

CDR3: CASSPRQGADTQYF
DNA: TGTGCCAGCAGCCCGAGACAGGGGGCGGATACGCAGTATTTT
D: TRBD1
J: TRBJ2-3
size: NA
V: TRBV11-3

CDR3: CASSRDRKSNEQFF
DNA: TGTGCCAGCAGCCGGGACAGGAAAAGTAATGAGCAGTTCTTC
D: TRBD1
J: TRBJ2-1
size: NA
V: TRBV6-1

CDR3: CASSPGRGNYGYTF
DNA: TGTGCCAGCAGCCCTGGGCGGGGTAACTATGGCTACACCTTC
D: NA
J: TRBJ1-2
size: few
V: TRBV5-4

CDR3: CASRSAGGPGGELFF
DNA: TGTGCCAGCAGATCGGCGGGGGGGCCAGGCGGGGAGCTGTTTTTT
D: TRBD2
J: TRBJ2-2
size: NA
V: TRBV2

CDR3: CASSYDGTVKTQYF
DNA: TGTGCCAGCAGTTACGATGGGACAGTAAAGACCCAGTACTTC
D: TRBD1
J: TRBJ2-5
size: NA
V: TRBV6-5

CDR3: CASSIGTAHTEAFF
DNA: TGTGCCAGTAGTATCGGGACAGCCCACACTGAAGCTTTCTTT
D: TRBD1
J: TRBJ1-1
size: once
V: TRBV19

CDR3: CASSSYGRDSSYEQYF
DNA: TGTGCCAGCAGCTCCTACGGCAGGGATAGCTCCTACGAGCAGTACTTC
D: NA
J: TRBJ2-7
size: NA
V: TRBV11-2

CDR3: CASIVNRGARDTQYF
DNA: TGTGCCAGCATCGTCAACAGGGGTGCGAGAGATACGCAGTATTTT
D: TRBD1
J: TRBJ2-3
size: once
V: TRBV7-2

CDR3: CACHWERRMNTEAFF
DNA: TGTGCCTGCCACTGGGAGCGGCGGATGAACACTGAAGCTTTCTTT
D: NA
J: TRBJ1-1
size: NA
V: TRBV30

CDR3: CASSFSGGTDTQYF
DNA: TGTGCCAGCAGCTTTAGCGGGGGCACAGATACGCAGTATTTT
D: TRBD2
J: TRBJ2-3
size: NA
V: TRBV11-3

CDR3: CASSRNLRAGEQYF
DNA: TGTGCCAGCAGCCGGAACCTCAGGGCAGGCGAGCAGTACTTC
D: NA
J: TRBJ2-7
size: once
V: TRBV14

CDR3: CSVRTSGGYEQYF
DNA: TGCAGCGTTCGGACTAGCGGGGGCTACGAGCAGTACTTC
D: TRBD2
J: TRBJ2-7
size: NA
V: TRBV29-1

CDR3: CSARLAGGPYNEQFF
DNA: TGCAGCGCCCGACTAGCGGGGGGGCCCTACAATGAGCAGTTCTTC
D: TRBD2
J: TRBJ2-1
size: NA
V: TRBV29-1

CDR3: CASSQDAGGRYNEQFF
DNA: TGCGCCAGCAGCCAAGATGCAGGGGGCAGGTACAATGAGCAGTTCTTC
D: TRBD1
J: TRBJ2-1
size: NA
V: TRBV4-3

CDR3: CASSTRRSVGDEQYF
DNA: TGTGCCAGCAGTACCCGGAGGTCCGTAGGTGACGAGCAGTACTTC
D: NA
J: TRBJ2-7
size: few
V: TRBV11-2

CDR3: CASSPLPGGPTEAFF
DNA: TGTGCCAGCAGCCCTTTACCCGGGGGACCCACTGAAGCTTTCTTT
D: NA
J: TRBJ1-1
size: NA
V: TRBV6-5

CDR3: CASSPSSGGAETQYF
DNA: TGTGCCAGCAGCCCTAGCAGCGGGGGGGCGGAGACCCAGTACTTC
D: TRBD2
J: TRBJ2-5
size: NA
V: TRBV7-3

CDR3: CSAARDIESGANVLTF
DNA: TGCAGCGCCGCGAGAGACATTGAATCTGGGGCCAACGTCCTGACTTTC
D: NA
J: TRBJ2-6
size: few
V: TRBV29-1

CDR3: CASSQEGARVSPGELFF
DNA: TGTGCCAGCAGCCAAGAAGGAGCCAGGGTATCCCCCGGGGAGCTGTTTTTT
D: NA
J: TRBJ2-2
size: NA
V: TRBV4-2

CDR3: CATGLARAGNTEAFF
DNA: TGTGCCACCGGTTTAGCCAGGGCGGGAAACACTGAAGCTTTCTTT
D: NA
J: TRBJ1-1
size: NA
V: TRBV28

CDR3: CASRPLGRYEQYF
DNA: TGTGCCAGCAGACCACTGGGGCGGTACGAGCAGTACTTC
D: NA
J: TRBJ2-7
size: few
V: TRBV6-5

CDR3: CASSLGQGINTEAFF
DNA: TGTGCCAGCAGCTTGGGACAGGGAATCAACACTGAAGCTTTCTTT
D: TRBD1
J: TRBJ1-1
size: NA
V: TRBV5-8